These T cell receptor beta chains were read from a single sample in a study of shared clonotypes between healthy human individuals. Repertoires were generated with immunoSEQ multiplex PCR, while TCRdb's copy carries only in-frame clones and drops some. The sample yields more than 550,000 clones, around 91% seen once. Material for sequencing was memory CD8+ T cells from PBMCs. Receptor source: a man aged 18 to 29 in good health. Some clones in this sample may be carry-over from other donors' samples. The conserved cysteine and the conserved F or W are not part of the CDR3 here. Each record gives: D gene, V gene, J gene, CDR3 protein. D genes are given only for firm matches.

D gene: .
V gene: TRBV7-8
J gene: TRBJ2-3
CDR3 protein: ASSPALGVGTQY

D gene: TRBD1
V gene: TRBV5-1
J gene: TRBJ2-7
CDR3 protein: ASSLQGVGYEQY

D gene: .
V gene: TRBV15
J gene: TRBJ2-7
CDR3 protein: ATSRDLLAGRYEQY

D gene: TRBD1
V gene: TRBV5-6
J gene: TRBJ1-6
CDR3 protein: ASSLGQGTYNSPLH

D gene: .
V gene: TRBV7-8
J gene: TRBJ1-1
CDR3 protein: ASSFGQMNTEAF

D gene: .
V gene: TRBV7-2
J gene: TRBJ2-7
CDR3 protein: ASSAPDVYYEQY

D gene: .
V gene: TRBV29-1
J gene: TRBJ2-7
CDR3 protein: SAADGSSYEQY

D gene: .
V gene: TRBV5-1
J gene: TRBJ2-6
CDR3 protein: ASSLGMTDTNVLT

D gene: .
V gene: TRBV6-5
J gene: TRBJ1-5
CDR3 protein: ASSPAYSNQPQH

D gene: TRBD1
V gene: TRBV7-9
J gene: TRBJ2-2
CDR3 protein: ASSSQGGDRGRYTGELF

D gene: .
V gene: TRBV6-1
J gene: TRBJ2-1
CDR3 protein: ASSPGVTPYNEQF

D gene: .
V gene: TRBV27
J gene: TRBJ2-1
CDR3 protein: ASSQGRANEQF

D gene: .
V gene: TRBV7-9
J gene: TRBJ1-5
CDR3 protein: ASSRDGGAGQPQH

D gene: TRBD2
V gene: TRBV6-6
J gene: TRBJ2-2
CDR3 protein: ASTRRGAGELF

D gene: TRBD1
V gene: TRBV4-1
J gene: TRBJ2-1
CDR3 protein: ASSQEWGTGGLIEQF

D gene: .
V gene: TRBV7-9
J gene: TRBJ2-1
CDR3 protein: ASSLVPEAYNEQF

D gene: TRBD1
V gene: TRBV28
J gene: TRBJ2-7
CDR3 protein: ASSLDRDYEQY

D gene: .
V gene: TRBV28
J gene: TRBJ1-5
CDR3 protein: ASSLSQPQH

D gene: TRBD2
V gene: TRBV6-6
J gene: TRBJ2-7
CDR3 protein: ASSIGLAGGIYEQY